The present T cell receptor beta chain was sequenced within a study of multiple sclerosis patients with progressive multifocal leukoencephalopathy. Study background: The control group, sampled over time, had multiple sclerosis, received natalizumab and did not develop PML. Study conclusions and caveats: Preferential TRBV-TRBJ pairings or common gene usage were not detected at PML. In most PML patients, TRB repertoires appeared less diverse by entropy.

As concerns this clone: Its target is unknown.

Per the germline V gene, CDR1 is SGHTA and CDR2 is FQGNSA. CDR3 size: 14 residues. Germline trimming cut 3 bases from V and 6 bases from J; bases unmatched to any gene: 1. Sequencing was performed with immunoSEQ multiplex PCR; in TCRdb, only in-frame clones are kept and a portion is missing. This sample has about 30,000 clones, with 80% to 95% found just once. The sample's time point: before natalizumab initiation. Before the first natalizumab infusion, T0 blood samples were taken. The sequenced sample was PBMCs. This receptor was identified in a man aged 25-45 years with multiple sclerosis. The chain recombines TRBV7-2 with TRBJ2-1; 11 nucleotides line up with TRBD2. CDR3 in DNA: TGTGCCAGCAGCTTCGGGACTAGCGGCAATGAGCAGTTCTTC. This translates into CASSFGTSGNEQFF.